This T cell receptor beta chain was sequenced for a study of beta chain features in type 1 diabetes. Study information: Healthy donors, compared against patients, showed similar age, gender and cell yields. Study-wide results and limits: Moderate but significant shortening of TCRB CDR3s was recorded in all four CD4+ subsets from Type 1 diabetes patients.

Of the isolated RNA, all was reverse transcribed, and so the sequenced material was expressed TCRB transcripts. An average of approximately 3.6 million reads was obtained for naive, central memory and regulatory T cell samples. TCRdb's copy holds only in-frame clones and misses some; the assay was immunoSEQ multiplex PCR. The table shows about 160,000 clones, with around 7.9% occurring only once. This clone appeared many times. The antigen is undetermined. Trimming cost V 4 bases and J 3 bases, with 15 bases left between them. The CDR3 is 15 amino acids. Looked up from germline, CDR1 is MGHRA and CDR2 is YSYEKL.

The sample comprised central memory CD4+ T cells from blood. The origin of this receptor is a young man with type 1 diabetes. This rearrangement joins TRBV4-1 to TRBJ1-2; perhaps TRBD1 as D (5 bases). Here the CDR3 reads CASSRQGRGDYGYTF. The CDR3, as DNA: TGCGCCAGCAGCCGTCAGGGCAGAGGCGACTATGGCTACACCTTC.